This TCR beta chain was captured by sequencing in a study of T cells in Graves' hyperthyroidism and ophthalmopathy. Study results and caveats: Progression to ophthalmopathy was predicted a median of approximately seven months early.

Amplification yielded TCR beta CDR3 regions, with RNA transcripts as the source. The HTBI set primed first-round TCR CDR3 RT-PCR. Via MiXCR, TCRdb re-called the multiplex PCR reads, giving one row per CDR3 protein. The sample lists 550,000 to 800,000 distinct CDR3 sequences, around 15% occurring once. Deletions cut 1 base from V and 4 bases from J, with 16 bases between. The CDR3 consists of 16 residues. Per germline, CDR1 MGHRA and CDR2 YSYEKL. Of note for this clonotype: As yet, its antigen is unknown.

The chain uses TRBV4-1 and TRBJ1-1; tentatively, D is TRBD1 (5 bases). The receptor was isolated from a man aged 18-30 years with Graves' hyperthyroidism. Specimen: blood. CDR3 bases: TGCGCCAGCAGCCAAGGCCGAGGAGGGGCGAGCACTGAAGCTTTCTTT. It encodes CASSQGRGGASTEAFF.